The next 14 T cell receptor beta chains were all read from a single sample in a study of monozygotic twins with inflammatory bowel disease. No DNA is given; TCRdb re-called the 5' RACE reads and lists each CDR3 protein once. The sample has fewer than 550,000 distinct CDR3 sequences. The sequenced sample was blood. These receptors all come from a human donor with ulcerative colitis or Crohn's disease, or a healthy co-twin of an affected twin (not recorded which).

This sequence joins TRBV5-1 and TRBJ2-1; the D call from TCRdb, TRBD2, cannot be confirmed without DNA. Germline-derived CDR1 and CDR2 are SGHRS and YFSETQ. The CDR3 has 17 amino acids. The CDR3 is CASSLTGTSGVYDEQFF.

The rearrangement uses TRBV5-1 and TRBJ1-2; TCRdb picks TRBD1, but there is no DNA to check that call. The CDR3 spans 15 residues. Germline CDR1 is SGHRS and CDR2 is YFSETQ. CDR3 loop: CASSLSGQSSYGYTF.

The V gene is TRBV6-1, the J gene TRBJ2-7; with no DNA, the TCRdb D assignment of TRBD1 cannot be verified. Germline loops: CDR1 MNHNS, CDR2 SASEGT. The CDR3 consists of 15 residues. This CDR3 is CASSLQGGPAYEQYF.

The chain's CDR3 is CASSQEDRPYEQYF. The chain employs TRBV4-3 and TRBJ2-7. This CDR3 spans 14 amino acids. From germline, CDR1 is LGHNA and CDR2 YSLEER.

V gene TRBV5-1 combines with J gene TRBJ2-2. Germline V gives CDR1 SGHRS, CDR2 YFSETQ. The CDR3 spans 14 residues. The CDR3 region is CASSFRLGAGELFF.

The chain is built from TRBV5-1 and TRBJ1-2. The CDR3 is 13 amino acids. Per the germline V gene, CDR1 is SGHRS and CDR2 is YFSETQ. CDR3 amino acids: CASSLLGDYGYTF. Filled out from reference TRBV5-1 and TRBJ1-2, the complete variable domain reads KAGVTQTPRYLIKTRGQQVTLSCSPISGHRSVSWYQQTPGQGLQFLFEYFSETQRNKGNFPGRFSGRQFSNSRSEMNVSTLELGDSALYLCASSLLGDYGYTFGSGTRLTVV.

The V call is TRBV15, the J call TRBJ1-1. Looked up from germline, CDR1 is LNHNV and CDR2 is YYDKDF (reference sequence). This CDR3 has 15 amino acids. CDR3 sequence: CATSRDSVSATEAFF.

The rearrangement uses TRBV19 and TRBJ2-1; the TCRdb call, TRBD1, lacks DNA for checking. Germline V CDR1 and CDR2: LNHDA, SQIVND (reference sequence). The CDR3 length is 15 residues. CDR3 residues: CASSMRDTIPNEQFF.

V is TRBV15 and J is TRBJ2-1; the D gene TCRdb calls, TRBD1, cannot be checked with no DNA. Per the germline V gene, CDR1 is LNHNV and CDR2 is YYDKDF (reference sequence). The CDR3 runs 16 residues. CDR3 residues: CATSRGRDRGVNEQFF.

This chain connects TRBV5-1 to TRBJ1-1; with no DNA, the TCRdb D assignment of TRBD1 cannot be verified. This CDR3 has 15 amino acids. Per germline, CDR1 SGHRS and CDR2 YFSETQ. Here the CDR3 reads CASSDLQGANTEAFF.

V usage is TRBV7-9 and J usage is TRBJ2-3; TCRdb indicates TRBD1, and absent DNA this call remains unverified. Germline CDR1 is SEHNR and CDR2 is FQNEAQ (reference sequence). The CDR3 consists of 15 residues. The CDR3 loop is CASTPENRGTDTQYF.

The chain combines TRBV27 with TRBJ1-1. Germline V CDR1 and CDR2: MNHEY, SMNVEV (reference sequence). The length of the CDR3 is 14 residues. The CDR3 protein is CASRLTAWDTEAFF.

CDR3 sequence: CASSYPTVFGYGYTF. The chain couples TRBV6-5 to TRBJ1-2. Per the germline V gene, CDR1 is MNHEY and CDR2 is SVGAGI. This CDR3 comprises 15 residues.

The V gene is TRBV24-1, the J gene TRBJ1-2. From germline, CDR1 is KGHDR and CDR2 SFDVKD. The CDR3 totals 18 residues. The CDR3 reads CATSDPRGGQGDSYGYTF.